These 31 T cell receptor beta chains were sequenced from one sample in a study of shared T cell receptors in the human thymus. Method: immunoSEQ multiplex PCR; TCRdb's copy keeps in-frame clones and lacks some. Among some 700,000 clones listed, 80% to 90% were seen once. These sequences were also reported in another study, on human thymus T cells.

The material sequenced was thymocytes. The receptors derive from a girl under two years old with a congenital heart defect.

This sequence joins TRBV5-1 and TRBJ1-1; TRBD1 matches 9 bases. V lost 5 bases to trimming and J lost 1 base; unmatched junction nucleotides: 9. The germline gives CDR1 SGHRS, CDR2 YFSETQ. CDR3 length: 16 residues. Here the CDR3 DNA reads TGCGCCAGCAGGGTCTGGACAGGGGCTCGGAACACTGAAGCTTTCTTT. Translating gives CASRVWTGARNTEAFF.

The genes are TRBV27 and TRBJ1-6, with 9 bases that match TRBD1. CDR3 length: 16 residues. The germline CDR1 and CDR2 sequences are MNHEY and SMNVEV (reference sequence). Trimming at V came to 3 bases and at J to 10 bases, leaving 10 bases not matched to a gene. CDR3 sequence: CASSFIRQGGESPLHF. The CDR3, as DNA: TGTGCCAGCAGTTTCATCCGACAGGGGGGCGAATCACCCCTCCACTTT.

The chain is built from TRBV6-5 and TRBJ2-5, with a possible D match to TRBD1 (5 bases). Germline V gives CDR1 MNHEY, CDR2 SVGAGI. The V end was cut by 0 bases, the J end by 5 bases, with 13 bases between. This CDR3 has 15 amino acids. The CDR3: CASSYSEGVWETQYF. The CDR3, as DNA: TGTGCCAGCAGTTACTCGGAAGGGGTCTGGGAGACCCAGTACTTC.

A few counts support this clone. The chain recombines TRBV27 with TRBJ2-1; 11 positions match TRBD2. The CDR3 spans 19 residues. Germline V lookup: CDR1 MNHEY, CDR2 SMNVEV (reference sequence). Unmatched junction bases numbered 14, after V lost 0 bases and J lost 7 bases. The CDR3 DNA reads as TGTGCCAGCAGTTTATCTCTGGTGATAGCGGGGGGGCCAGGTAATGAGCAGTTCTTC. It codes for CASSLSLVIAGGPGNEQFF.

CDR3 in amino acids: CASSNDRGLTMNTEAFF. CDR3 nucleotide sequence: TGTGCCAGCAGTAACGACAGGGGGCTCACTATGAACACTGAAGCTTTCTTT. This chain links TRBV25-1 with TRBJ1-1, with 10 bases that match TRBD1. CDR1 is MGHDK and CDR2 is SYGVNS in the germline V gene. The CDR3 is 17 residues long. V lost 5 bases to trimming and J lost 0 bases; unmatched junction nucleotides: 9.

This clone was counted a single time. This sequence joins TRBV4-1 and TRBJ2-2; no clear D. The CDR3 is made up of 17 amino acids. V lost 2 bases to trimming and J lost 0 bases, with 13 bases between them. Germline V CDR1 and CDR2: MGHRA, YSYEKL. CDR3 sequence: CASSQLRHLPNTGELFF. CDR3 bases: TGCGCCAGCAGCCAACTCCGACACCTACCGAACACCGGGGAGCTGTTTTTT.

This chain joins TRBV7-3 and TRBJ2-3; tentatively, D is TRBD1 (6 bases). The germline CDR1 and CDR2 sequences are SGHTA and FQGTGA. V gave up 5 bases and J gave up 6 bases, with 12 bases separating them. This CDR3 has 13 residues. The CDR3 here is CASSKGTTDTQYF. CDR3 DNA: TGTGCCAGCAGCAAAGGGACAACGGATACGCAGTATTTT.

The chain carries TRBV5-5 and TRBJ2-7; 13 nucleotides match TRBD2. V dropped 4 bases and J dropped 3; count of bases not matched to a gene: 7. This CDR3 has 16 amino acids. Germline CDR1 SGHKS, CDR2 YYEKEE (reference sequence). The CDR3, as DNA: TGTGCCAGCAGCGCGGGACTAGCGGGGTCCTACTACGAGCAGTACTTC. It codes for CASSAGLAGSYYEQYF.

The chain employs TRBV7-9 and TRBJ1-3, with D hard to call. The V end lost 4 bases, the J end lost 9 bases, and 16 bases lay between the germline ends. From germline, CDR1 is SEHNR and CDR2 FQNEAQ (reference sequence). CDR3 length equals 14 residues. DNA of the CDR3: TGTGCCAGCAGCTGCCAGGAGGTAGTCAGCACCATATATTTT. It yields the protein CASSCQEVVSTIYF. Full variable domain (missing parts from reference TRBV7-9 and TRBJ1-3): DTGVSQNPRHKITKRGQNVTFRCDPISEHNRLYWYRQTLGQGPEFLTYFQNEAQLEKSRLLSDRFSAERPKGSFSTLEIQRTEQGDSAMYLCASSCQEVVSTIYFGEGSWLTVV.

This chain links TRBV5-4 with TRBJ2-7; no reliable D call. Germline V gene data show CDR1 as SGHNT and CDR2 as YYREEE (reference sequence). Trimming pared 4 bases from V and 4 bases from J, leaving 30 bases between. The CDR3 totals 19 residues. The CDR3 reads CASSRPFRGREAEPYEQYF. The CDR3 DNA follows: TGTGCCAGCAGCCGCCCCTTTAGAGGCCGTGAGGCCGAACCATACGAGCAGTACTTC.

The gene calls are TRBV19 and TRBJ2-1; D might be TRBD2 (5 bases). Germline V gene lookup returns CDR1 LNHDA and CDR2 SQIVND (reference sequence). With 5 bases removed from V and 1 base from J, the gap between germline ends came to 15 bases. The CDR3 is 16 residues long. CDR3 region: CASSVHSGCSYNEQFF. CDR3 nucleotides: TGTGCCAGTAGTGTACATTCGGGGTGTTCCTACAATGAGCAGTTCTTC.

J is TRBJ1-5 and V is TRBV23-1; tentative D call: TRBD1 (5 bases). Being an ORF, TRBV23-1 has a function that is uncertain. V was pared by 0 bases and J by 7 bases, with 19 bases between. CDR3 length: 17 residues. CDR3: CASSQSMWAPEGQPQHF. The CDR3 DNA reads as TGCGCCAGCAGTCAATCGATGTGGGCACCGGAGGGGCAGCCCCAGCATTTT.

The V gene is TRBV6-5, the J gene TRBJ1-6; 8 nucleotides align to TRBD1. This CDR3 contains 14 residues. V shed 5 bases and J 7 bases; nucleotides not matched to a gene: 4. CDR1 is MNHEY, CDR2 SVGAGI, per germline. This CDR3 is CASSHGTGNSPLHF. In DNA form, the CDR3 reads TGTGCCAGCAGTCACGGGACAGGCAATTCACCCCTCCACTTT.

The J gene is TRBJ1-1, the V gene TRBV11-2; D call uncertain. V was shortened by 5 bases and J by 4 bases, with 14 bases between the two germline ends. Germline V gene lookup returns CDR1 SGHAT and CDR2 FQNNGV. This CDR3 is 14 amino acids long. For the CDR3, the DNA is TGTGCCAGCAGCCCTCACAAGGGAGGCACTGAAGCTTTCTTT. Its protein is CASSPHKGGTEAFF.

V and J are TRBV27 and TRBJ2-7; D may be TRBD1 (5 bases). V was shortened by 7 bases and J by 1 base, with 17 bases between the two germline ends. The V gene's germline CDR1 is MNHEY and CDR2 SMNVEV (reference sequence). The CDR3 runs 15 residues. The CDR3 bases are TGTGCCAGCACCACTCGATGGGGCAGATCCTACGAGCAGTACTTC. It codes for CASTTRWGRSYEQYF.

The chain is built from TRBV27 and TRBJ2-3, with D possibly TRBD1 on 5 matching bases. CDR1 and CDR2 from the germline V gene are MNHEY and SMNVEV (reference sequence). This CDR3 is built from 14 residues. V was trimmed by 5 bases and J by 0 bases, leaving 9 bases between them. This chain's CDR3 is CASSNRTSTDTQYF. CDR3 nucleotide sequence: TGTGCCAGCAGTAACCGGACAAGCACAGATACGCAGTATTTT.

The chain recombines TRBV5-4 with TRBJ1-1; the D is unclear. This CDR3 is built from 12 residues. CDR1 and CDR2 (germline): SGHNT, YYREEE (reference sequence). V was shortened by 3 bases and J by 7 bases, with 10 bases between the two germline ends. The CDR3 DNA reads TGTGCCAGCAGCTCCCCGACGGGTGAAGCTTTCTTT. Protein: CASSSPTGEAFF. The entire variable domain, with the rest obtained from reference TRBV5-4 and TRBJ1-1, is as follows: ETGVTQSPTHLIKTRGQQVTLRCSSQSGHNTVSWYQQALGQGPQFIFQYYREEENGRGNFPPRFSGLQFPNYSSELNVNALELDDSALYLCASSSPTGEAFFGQGTRLTVV.

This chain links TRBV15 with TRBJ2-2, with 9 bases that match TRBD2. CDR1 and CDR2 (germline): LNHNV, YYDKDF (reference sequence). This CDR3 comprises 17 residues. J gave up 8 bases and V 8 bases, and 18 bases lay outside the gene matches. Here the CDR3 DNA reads TGTGCCACCCAGACTAGCGGACGATTTGGTGAGGCGGGGGAGCTGTTTTTT. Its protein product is CATQTSGRFGEAGELFF.

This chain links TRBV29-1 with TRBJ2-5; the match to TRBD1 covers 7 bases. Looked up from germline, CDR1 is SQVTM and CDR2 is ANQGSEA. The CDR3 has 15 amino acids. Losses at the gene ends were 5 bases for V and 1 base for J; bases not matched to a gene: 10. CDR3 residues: CSVRWQGVFQETQYF. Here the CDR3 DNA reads TGCAGCGTTCGCTGGCAGGGGGTTTTCCAAGAGACCCAGTACTTC.

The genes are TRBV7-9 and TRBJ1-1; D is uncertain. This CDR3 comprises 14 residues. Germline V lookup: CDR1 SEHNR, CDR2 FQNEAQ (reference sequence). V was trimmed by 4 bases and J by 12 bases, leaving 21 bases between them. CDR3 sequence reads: CASSSLLGGGFPFF. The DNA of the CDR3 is TGTGCCAGCAGCTCCCTTTTGGGTGGAGGGTTTCCTTTCTTT.

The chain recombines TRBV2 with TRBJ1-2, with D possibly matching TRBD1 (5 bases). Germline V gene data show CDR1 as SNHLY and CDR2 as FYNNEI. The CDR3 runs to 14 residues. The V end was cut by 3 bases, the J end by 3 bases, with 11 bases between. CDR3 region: CASSERQIHYGYTF. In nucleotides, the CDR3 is TGTGCCAGCAGTGAGCGACAGATACACTATGGCTACACCTTC.

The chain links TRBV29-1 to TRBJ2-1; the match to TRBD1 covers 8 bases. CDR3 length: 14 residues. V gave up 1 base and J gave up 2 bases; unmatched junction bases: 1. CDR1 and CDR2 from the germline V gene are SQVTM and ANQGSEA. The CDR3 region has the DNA TGCAGCGTTGAAGTGACAGGGGCCTACAATGAGCAGTTCTTC. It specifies CSVEVTGAYNEQFF.

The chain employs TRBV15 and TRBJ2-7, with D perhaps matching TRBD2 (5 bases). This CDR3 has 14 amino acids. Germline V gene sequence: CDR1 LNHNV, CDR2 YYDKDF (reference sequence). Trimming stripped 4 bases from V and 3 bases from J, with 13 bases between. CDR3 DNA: TGTGCCACCAGCATTCGGGATCACGACTACGAGCAGTACTTC. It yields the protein CATSIRDHDYEQYF.

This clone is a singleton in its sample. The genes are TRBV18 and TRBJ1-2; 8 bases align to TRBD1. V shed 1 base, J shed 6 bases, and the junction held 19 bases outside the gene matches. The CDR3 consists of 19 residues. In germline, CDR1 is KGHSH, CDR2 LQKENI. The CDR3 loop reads CASSPLNPPPRWTGHGYTF. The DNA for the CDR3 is TGTGCCAGCTCACCACTAAATCCCCCCCCGCGGTGGACAGGGCATGGCTACACCTTC.

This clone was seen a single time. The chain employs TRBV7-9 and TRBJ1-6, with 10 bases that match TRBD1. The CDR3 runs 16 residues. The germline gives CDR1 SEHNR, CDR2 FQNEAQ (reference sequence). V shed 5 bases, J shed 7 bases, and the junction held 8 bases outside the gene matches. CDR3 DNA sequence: TGTGCCAGCAGCCCTCGGGACAGGGGAAAGAATTCACCCCTCCACTTT. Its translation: CASSPRDRGKNSPLHF. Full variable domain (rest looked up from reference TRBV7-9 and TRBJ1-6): DTGVSQNPRHKITKRGQNVTFRCDPISEHNRLYWYRQTLGQGPEFLTYFQNEAQLEKSRLLSDRFSAERPKGSFSTLEIQRTEQGDSAMYLCASSPRDRGKNSPLHFGNGTRLTVT.

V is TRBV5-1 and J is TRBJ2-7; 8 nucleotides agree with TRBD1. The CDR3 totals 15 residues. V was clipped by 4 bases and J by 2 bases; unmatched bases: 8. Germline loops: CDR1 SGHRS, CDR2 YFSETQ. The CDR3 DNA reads TGCGCCAGCAGCGGTTCAGGACAGGGCGCCTACGAGCAGTACTTC. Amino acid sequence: CASSGSGQGAYEQYF.

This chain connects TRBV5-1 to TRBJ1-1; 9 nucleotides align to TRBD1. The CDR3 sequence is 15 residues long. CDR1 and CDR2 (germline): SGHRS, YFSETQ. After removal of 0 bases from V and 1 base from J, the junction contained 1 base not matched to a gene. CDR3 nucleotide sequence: TGCGCCAGCAGCTTGGTGACAGGGGGGAACACTGAAGCTTTCTTT. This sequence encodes CASSLVTGGNTEAFF.

In nucleotides, the CDR3 is TGTGCCAGCAGCTCTAGCGCCGGGACAGTAGCCAAAAACATTCAGTACTTC. Translated, it gives CASSSSAGTVAKNIQYF. V gene TRBV7-2 combines with J gene TRBJ2-4, with a possible D match to TRBD1 (7 bases). Looked up from germline, CDR1 is SGHTA and CDR2 is FQGNSA. The CDR3 covers 17 residues. Trimming cost V 4 bases and J 0 bases, with 16 bases left between them.

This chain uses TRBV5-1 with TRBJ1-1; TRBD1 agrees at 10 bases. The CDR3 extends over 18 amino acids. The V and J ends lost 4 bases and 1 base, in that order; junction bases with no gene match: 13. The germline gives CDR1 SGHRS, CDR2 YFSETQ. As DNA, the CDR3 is TGCGCCAGCAGCCGAACCAGAGGGGACAGGGGACCGAACACTGAAGCTTTCTTT. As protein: CASSRTRGDRGPNTEAFF.

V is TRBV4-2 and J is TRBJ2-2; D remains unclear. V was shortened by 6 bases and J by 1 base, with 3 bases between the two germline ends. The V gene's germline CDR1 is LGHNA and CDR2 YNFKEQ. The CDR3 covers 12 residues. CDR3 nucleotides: TGTGCCAGCAGGCGGAACACCGGGGAGCTGTTTTTT. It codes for CASRRNTGELFF.

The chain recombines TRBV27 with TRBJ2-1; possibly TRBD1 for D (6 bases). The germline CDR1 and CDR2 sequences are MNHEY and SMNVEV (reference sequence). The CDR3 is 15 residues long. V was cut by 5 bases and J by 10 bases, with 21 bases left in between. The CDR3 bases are TGTGCCAGCAGTCATGGCCGCCGTCCCGGGACAGAGCAGTTCTTC. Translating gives CASSHGRRPGTEQFF.